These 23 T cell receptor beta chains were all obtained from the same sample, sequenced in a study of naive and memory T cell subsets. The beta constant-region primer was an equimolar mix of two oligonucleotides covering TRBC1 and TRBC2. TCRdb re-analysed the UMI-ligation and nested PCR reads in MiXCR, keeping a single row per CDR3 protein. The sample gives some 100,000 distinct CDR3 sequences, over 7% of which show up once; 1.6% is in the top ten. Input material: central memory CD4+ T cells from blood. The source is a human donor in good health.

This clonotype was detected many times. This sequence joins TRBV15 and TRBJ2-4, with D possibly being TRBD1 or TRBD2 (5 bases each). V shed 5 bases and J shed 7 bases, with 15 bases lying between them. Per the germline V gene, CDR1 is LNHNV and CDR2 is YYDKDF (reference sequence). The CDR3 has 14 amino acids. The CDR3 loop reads CATSGGRLGNIQYF. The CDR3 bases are TGTGCCACCAGCGGGGGACGATTGGGGAACATTCAGTACTTC.

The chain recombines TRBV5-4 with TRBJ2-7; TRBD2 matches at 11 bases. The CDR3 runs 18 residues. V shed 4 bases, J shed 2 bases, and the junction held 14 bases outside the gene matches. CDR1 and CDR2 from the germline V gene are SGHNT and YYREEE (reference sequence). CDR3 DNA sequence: TGTGCCAGCAGCCCCGGCGTGCCGGGACTAGCGGACACCTACGAGCAGTACTTC. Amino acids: CASSPGVPGLADTYEQYF.

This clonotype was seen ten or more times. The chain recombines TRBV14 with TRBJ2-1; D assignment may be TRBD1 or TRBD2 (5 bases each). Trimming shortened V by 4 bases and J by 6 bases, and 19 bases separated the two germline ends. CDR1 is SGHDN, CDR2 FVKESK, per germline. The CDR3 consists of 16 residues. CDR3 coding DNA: TGTGCCAGCAGCCGGACTCCCGGGACCCCTGGCAATGAGCAGTTCTTC. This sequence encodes CASSRTPGTPGNEQFF. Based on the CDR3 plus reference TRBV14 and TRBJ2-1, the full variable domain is EAGVTQFPSHSVIEKGQTVTLRCDPISGHDNLYWYRRVMGKEIKFLLHFVKESKQDESGMPNNRFLAERTGGTYSTLKVQPAELEDSGVYFCASSRTPGTPGNEQFFGPGTRLTVL.

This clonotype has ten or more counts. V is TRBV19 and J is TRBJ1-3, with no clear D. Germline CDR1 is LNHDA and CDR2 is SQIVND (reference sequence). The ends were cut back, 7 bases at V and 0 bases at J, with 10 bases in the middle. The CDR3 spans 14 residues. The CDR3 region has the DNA TGTGCCAGTATCGAAAAGTTCTCTGGAAACACCATATATTTT. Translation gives CASIEKFSGNTIYF. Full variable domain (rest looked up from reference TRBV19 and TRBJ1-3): DGGITQSPKYLFRKEGQNVTLSCEQNLNHDAMYWYRQDPGQGLRLIYYSQIVNDFQKGDIAEGYSVSREKKESFPLTVTSAQKNPTAFYLCASIEKFSGNTIYFGEGSWLTVV.

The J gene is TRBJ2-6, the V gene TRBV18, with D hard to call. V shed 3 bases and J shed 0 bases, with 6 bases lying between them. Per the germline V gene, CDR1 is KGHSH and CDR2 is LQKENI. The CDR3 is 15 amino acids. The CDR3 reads CASSPSVSGANVLTF. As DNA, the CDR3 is TGTGCCAGCTCACCTTCGGTCTCTGGGGCCAACGTCCTGACTTTC.

Here the CDR3 DNA reads TGTGCCAGCTCACGCGGACAGAACAATGAGCAGTTCTTC. It is translated as CASSRGQNNEQFF. The gene calls are TRBV18 and TRBJ2-1; possibly TRBD1 for D (6 bases). The CDR3 runs to 13 residues. The V gene lost 4 bases and the J gene lost 5 bases, with 9 bases spanning the gap. CDR1 KGHSH and CDR2 LQKENI come from the germline V gene.

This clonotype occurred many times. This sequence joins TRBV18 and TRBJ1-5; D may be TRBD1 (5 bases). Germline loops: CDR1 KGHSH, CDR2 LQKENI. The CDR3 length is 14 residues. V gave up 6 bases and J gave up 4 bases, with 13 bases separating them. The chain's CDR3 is CASSGDGRNQPQHF. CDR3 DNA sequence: TGTGCCAGCTCGGGGGACGGCCGAAATCAGCCCCAGCATTTT.

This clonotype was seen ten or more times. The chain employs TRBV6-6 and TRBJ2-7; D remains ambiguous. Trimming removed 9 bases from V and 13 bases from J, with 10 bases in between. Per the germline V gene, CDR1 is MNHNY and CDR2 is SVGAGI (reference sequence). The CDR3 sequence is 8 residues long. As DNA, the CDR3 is TGTGCCAGTTTTACAGATTACTTC. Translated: CASFTDYF.

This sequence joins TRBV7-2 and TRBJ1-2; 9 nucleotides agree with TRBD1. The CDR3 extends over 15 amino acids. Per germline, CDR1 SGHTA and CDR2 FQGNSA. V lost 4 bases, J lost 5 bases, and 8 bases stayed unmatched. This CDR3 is CASSYTGGASYGYTF. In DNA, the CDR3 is TGTGCCAGCAGCTACACAGGGGGCGCAAGTTATGGCTACACCTTC. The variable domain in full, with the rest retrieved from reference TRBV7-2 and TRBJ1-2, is GAGVSQSPSNKVTEKGKDVELRCDPISGHTALYWYRQSLGQGLEFLIYFQGNSAPDKSGLPSDRFSAERTGGSVSTLTIQRTQQEDSAVYLCASSYTGGASYGYTFGSGTRLTVV.

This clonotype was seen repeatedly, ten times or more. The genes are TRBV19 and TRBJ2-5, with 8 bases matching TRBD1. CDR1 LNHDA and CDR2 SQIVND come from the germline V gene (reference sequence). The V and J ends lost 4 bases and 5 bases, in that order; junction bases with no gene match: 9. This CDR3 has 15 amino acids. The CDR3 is CASSTKDRAGETQYF. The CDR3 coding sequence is TGTGCCAGTAGTACAAAGGACAGGGCTGGTGAGACCCAGTACTTC.

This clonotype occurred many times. Here the CDR3 DNA reads TGTGCCAGCAGCGTAGTAGGAGAGTTAGTCTCAGGGGACAATGAGCAGTTCTTC. Protein product: CASSVVGELVSGDNEQFF. The chain links TRBV9 to TRBJ2-1; D is possibly TRBD1 (6 bases). The ends were cut back, 0 bases at V and 5 bases at J, with 21 bases in the middle. In germline, CDR1 is SGDLS, CDR2 YYNGEE. This CDR3 is built from 18 residues. The full variable domain, completed using reference TRBV9 and TRBJ2-1, is DSGVTQTPKHLITATGQRVTLRCSPRSGDLSVYWYQQSLDQGLQFLIQYYNGEERAKGNILERFSAQQFPDLHSELNLSSLELGDSALYFCASSVVGELVSGDNEQFFGPGTRLTVL.

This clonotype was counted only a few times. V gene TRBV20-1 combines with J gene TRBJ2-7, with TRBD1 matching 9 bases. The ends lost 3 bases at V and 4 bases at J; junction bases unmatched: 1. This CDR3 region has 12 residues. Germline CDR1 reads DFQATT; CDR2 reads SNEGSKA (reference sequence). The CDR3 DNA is TGCAGTGCTAGGGGGACAGGGTACGAGCAGTACTTC. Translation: CSARGTGYEQYF.

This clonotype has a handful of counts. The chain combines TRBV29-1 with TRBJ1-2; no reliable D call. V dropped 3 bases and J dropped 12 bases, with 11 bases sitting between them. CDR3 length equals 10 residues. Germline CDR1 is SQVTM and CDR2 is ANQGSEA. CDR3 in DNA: TGCAGCGTTGATACGGGTATCAACACCTTC. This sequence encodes CSVDTGINTF.

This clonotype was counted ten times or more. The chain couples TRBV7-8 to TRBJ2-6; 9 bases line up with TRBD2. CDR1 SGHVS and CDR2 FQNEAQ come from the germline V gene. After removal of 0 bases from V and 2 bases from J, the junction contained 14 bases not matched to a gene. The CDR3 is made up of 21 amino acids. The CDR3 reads CASSLALGGRAIPTGANVLTF. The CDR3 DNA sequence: TGTGCCAGCAGCTTAGCGCTCGGCGGGAGGGCCATCCCCACTGGGGCCAACGTCCTGACTTTC.

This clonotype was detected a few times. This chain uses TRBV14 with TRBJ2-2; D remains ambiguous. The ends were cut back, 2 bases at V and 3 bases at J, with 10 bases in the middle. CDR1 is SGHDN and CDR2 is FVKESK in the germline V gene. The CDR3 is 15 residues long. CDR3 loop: CASSQRGFYTGELFF. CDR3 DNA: TGTGCCAGCAGCCAACGCGGATTTTACACCGGGGAGCTGTTTTTT.

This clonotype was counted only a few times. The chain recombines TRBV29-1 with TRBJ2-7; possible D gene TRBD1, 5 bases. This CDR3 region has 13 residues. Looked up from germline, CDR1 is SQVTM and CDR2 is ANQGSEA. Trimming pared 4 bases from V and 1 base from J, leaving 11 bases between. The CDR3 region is CSVGRVSSYEQYF. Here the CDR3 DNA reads TGCAGCGTTGGCAGGGTATCGTCCTACGAGCAGTACTTC.

The CDR3: CASSDSGQGPYEQYF. CDR3 in DNA: TGTGCCAGCAGTGATTCGGGACAGGGGCCTTACGAGCAGTACTTC. The J gene is TRBJ2-7, the V gene TRBV2, with 10 bases lining up with TRBD1. The trim removed 3 bases at V and 4 bases at J, leaving 6 bases unmatched. CDR3 length: 15 residues. Per germline, CDR1 SNHLY and CDR2 FYNNEI.

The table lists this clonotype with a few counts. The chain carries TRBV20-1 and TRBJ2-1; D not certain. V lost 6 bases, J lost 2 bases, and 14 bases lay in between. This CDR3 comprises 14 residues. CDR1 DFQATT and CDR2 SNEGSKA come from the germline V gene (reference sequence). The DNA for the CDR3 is TGCAGTGCCAAACTCCGTAGTGCCTACAATGAGCAGTTCTTC. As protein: CSAKLRSAYNEQFF.

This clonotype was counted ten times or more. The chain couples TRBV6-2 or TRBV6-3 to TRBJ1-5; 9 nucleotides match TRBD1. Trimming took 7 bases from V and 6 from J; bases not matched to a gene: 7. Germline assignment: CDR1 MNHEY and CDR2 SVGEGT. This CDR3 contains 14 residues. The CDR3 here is CASTTGTGTQPQHF. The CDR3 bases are TGTGCCAGCACTACCGGGACAGGGACTCAGCCCCAGCATTTT.

The CDR3 here is CASIPGAVGAPLHF. DNA of the CDR3: TGTGCCAGCATCCCTGGGGCGGTCGGAGCGCCCCTCCACTTT. V and J are TRBV12-3 or TRBV12-4 and TRBJ1-6, with a tentative D call TRBD1 (5 bases). The V end lost 7 bases, the J end lost 13 bases, and 20 bases lay between the germline ends. CDR3 size: 14 residues.

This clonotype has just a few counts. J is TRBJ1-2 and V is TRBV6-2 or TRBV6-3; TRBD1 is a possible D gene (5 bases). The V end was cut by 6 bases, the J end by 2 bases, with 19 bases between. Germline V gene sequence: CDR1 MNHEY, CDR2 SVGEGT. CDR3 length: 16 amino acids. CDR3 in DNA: TGTGCCAGCAGGGTAGGAGGGGTCCGGGCCAACTATGGCTACACCTTC. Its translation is CASRVGGVRANYGYTF.

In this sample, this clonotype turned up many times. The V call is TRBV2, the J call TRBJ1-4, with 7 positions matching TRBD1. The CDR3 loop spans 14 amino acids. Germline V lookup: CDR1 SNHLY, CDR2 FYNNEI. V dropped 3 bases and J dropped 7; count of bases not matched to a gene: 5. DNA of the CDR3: TGTGCCAGCAGTGAGCAGGGGGGGTCTGAAAAACTGTTTTTT. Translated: CASSEQGGSEKLFF.

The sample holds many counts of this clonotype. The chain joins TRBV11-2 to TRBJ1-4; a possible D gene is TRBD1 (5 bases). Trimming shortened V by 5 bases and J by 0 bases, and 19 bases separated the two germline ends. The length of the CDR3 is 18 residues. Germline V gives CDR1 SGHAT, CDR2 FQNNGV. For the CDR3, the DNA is TGTGCCAGCAGCCCAAGCGGACACCCTTTTGCAACTAATGAAAAACTGTTTTTT. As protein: CASSPSGHPFATNEKLFF.